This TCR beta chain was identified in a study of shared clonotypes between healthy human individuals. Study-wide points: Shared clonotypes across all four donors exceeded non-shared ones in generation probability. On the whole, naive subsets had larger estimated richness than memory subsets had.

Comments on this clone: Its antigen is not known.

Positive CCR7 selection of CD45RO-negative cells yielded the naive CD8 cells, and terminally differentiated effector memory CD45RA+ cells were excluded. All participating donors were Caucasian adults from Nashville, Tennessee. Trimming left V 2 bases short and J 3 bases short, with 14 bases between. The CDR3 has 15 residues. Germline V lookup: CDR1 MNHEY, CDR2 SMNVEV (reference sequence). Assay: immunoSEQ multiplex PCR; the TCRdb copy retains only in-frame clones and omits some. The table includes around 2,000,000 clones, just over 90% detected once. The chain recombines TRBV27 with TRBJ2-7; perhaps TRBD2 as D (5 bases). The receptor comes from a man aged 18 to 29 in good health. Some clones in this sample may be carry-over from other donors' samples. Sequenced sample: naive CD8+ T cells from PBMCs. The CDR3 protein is CASSLRRVSYYEQYF. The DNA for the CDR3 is TGTGCCAGCAGTTTAAGGCGGGTATCCTACTACGAGCAGTACTTC.